The entry below describes one T cell receptor (beta chain). The germline gives CDR1 SNHLY, CDR2 FYNNEI. V was clipped by 8 bases and J by 3 bases, with 16 bases between them. This CDR3 is 14 amino acids long. As originally analysed: Amplification with reference gene primers provided the estimates of nucleated cell counts. Clones were sequenced by immunoSEQ multiplex PCR, and TCRdb holds only the in-frame ones, with some missing. V and J calls and clone size are those listed in that table; D and trimming were worked out from the DNA. Of approximately 440,000 clones listed, about 90% are singletons. This record comes from a study of blood T cell repertoires in COVID-19. Study-wide context: Both acute and convalescent COVID-19 samples were obtained from the United States, Italy and Spain.

For recovered donors of Cohort 3, there were two negative PCRs, clearance, or symptom resolution. V and J are TRBV2 and TRBJ1-1; D is perhaps TRBD1 (5 bases). The receptor was isolated from a man younger than 35 who had recovered from COVID-19. Input material: PBMCs or T cells enriched from blood (not recorded which). CDR3 in DNA: TGTGCCAGCGAGATAGTTCGGGGGTACACTGAAGCTTTCTTT. Protein sequence: CASEIVRGYTEAFF.